This paragraph reports one TCR beta chain. V gave up 6 bases and J gave up 2 bases, with 12 bases separating them. This CDR3 contains 14 residues. CDR1 and CDR2 from the germline V gene are SGHDT and YYEEEE. The data are from a study of shared clonotypes between healthy human individuals. Looking at the study overall: Three plates each covered CD4 naive and memory; CD8 naive two, CD8 memory one.

None of the donors, who were healthy HIV-negative adults, had recently had acute infections or vaccinations. TCRdb keeps only in-frame clones here, not all; method: immunoSEQ multiplex PCR. The sample records over a million clones, roughly 74% being singletons. Sequences were obtained from memory CD4+ T cells from PBMCs. This sample's subset: CD45RA-negative fraction. This chain connects TRBV5-6 to TRBJ1-3; no clear D gene. This TCR was sampled from a man between 18 and 35 years old in good health. Some clones in this sample may be carry-over from other donors' samples. CDR3 sequence (DNA): TGTGCCAGCACCCTATCCAGTACTGGAAACACCATATATTTT. Its protein is CASTLSSTGNTIYF.